Below, 5 T cell receptor beta chains from the same sample are listed, as sequenced in a study of shared clonotypes between healthy human individuals. Naive CD8 cells lacked CD45RO and underwent positive selection for CCR7, leaving out terminally differentiated effector memory CD45RA+ cells. Generated by immunoSEQ multiplex PCR, the TCRdb table keeps only in-frame clones and is missing some. The repertoire includes about 1,800,000 clones, approximately 94% of them detected once, and roughly 1.2% sits in the top ten. Input material: naive CD8+ T cells sorted from blood. The receptors here all came from a man between 18 and 29 years old in good health.

V gene TRBV6-5 combines with J gene TRBJ2-7, with a tentative D call TRBD1 (5 bases). CDR1 MNHEY and CDR2 SVGAGI come from the germline V gene. This CDR3 spans 16 amino acids. Trimming cost V 2 bases and J 4 bases, with 18 bases left between them. The DNA of the CDR3 is TGTGCCAGCAGTTACCATCCGGCCAGGGTGCTTTACGAGCAGTACTTC. Protein product: CASSYHPARVLYEQYF.

V is TRBV4-1 and J is TRBJ2-1, with no clear D. V was shortened by 4 bases and J by 2 bases, with 15 bases between the two germline ends. The CDR3 covers 16 residues. Germline loops: CDR1 MGHRA, CDR2 YSYEKL. The CDR3 DNA reads TGCGCCAGCAGCCCGGCCCCACTGGGGACCTACAATGAGCAGTTCTTC. Its translation is CASSPAPLGTYNEQFF.

V and J are TRBV29-1 and TRBJ1-1; possible D gene TRBD1, 6 bases. Trimming took off 5 bases at V and 0 bases at J, with 10 bases between the two ends. Germline V gene data show CDR1 as SQVTM and CDR2 as ANQGSEA. CDR3 size: 13 residues. The CDR3 is CSVLGHMNTEAFF. In nucleotides, the CDR3 is TGCAGCGTTTTGGGACACATGAACACTGAAGCTTTCTTT.

The chain combines TRBV5-1 with TRBJ2-7; D possibly corresponds to TRBD2 (5 bases). V lost 4 bases, J lost 0 bases, and 14 bases lay in between. The V gene's germline CDR1 is SGHRS and CDR2 YFSETQ. The CDR3 is made up of 15 amino acids. The CDR3 DNA sequence: TGCGCCAGCAGCGTCATGTCGGGGAGCTCCTACGAGCAGTACTTC. This codes for CASSVMSGSSYEQYF.

The V call is TRBV13, the J call TRBJ2-2; D may correspond to TRBD1 or TRBD2 (5 bases each). The ends were cut back, 5 bases at V and 3 bases at J, with 13 bases in the middle. Looked up from germline, CDR1 is PRHDT and CDR2 is FYEKMQ (reference sequence). CDR3 length equals 15 residues. The CDR3 DNA sequence: TGTGCCAGCAGCACTAGACAGAGCCACACCGGGGAGCTGTTTTTT. Amino acids: CASSTRQSHTGELFF.